These T cell receptor beta chains were read from a single sample in a study of blood T cell repertoires in COVID-19. Data came from immunoSEQ multiplex PCR; TCRdb stores just in-frame clones and leaves some out. The profile covers roughly 150,000 clones, with about 85% appearing a single time and 6.5% to 9.5% taken by the ten largest. Material: peripheral blood. The source of these receptors is a woman of 80 years or more with COVID-19, enrolled during active disease. Each CDR3 is given with its conserved first and last residue. D genes are given only for firm matches. The size field is filled for only some rows; it gives once, few, many or a size class.

V	J	D	size	DNA	CDR3
TRBV19	TRBJ2-1	TRBD2	once	TGTGCCAGTAGTACCATAGCGGGGGCCTACAATGAGCAGTTCTTC	CASSTIAGAYNEQFF
TRBV27	TRBJ2-3	NA	few	TGTGCCAGCATGAAGAGGGGCACAGATACGCAGTATTTT	CASMKRGTDTQYF
TRBV18	TRBJ1-3	TRBD1	NA	TGTGCCAGCTCCCCCGACAGGGGAGACACCATATATTTT	CASSPDRGDTIYF
TRBV27	TRBJ2-2	NA	NA	TGTGCCAGCAAATTAAGACAGCCGAACACCGGGGAGCTGTTTTTT	CASKLRQPNTGELFF
TRBV11-2	TRBJ1-6	NA	NA	TGTGCCAGCAGCCGAGGGGGAGGGGATAATTCACCCCTCCACTTT	CASSRGGGDNSPLHF
TRBV12-3/TRBV12-4	TRBJ1-1	NA	NA	TGTGCCAGCAGTTCCACGGTGAACACTGAAGCTTTCTTT	CASSSTVNTEAFF
TRBV4-1	TRBJ2-4	TRBD1	many	TGCGCCAGCAGCCAGGGACAGGGGTACAGCAAAAACATTCAGTACTTC	CASSQGQGYSKNIQYF
TRBV28	TRBJ2-7	NA	NA	TGTGCCAGCAGCCGGAGTACCTACGAGCAGTACTTC	CASSRSTYEQYF
TRBV6-1	TRBJ2-1	NA	NA	TGTGCCAGCAGTGAAACCAGTTTCCCCAGGAATGAGCAGTTCTTC	CASSETSFPRNEQFF
TRBV6-5	TRBJ1-1	NA	NA	TGTGCCAGCTCCCCCGATCCGGGCACTGAAGCTTTCTTT	CASSPDPGTEAFF
TRBV9	TRBJ1-3	NA	NA	TGTGCCAGCAGCGTAGTCCCAGGGAAATTCTCTGGAAACACCATATATTTT	CASSVVPGKFSGNTIYF
TRBV29-1	TRBJ2-3	TRBD1	NA	TGCAGCGTTCAGGGACAGGGGAGCACAGATACGCAGTATTTT	CSVQGQGSTDTQYF
TRBV25-1	TRBJ2-7	TRBD1	NA	TGTGCCAGCAGTCCACCGGGGACAGGGCTTACTTCTCGCTACGAGCAGTACTTC	CASSPPGTGLTSRYEQYF
TRBV10-2	TRBJ1-2	NA	NA	TGCGCCAGCGGAGGTCGGGGGGCGCGGGGCTACACCTTC	CASGGRGARGYTF
TRBV6-5	TRBJ2-7	TRBD1	NA	TGTGCCAGCAGTTACACCGGGACAGCCTACGAGCAGTACTTC	CASSYTGTAYEQYF
TRBV5-1	TRBJ2-3	NA	few	TGCGCCAGCGCTCCGGGACAAGTCACAGATACGCAGTATTTT	CASAPGQVTDTQYF
TRBV9	TRBJ2-1	TRBD2	NA	TGTGCCAGCAGCGTAGAGCGGGAGAGCAATGAGCAGTTCTTC	CASSVERESNEQFF
TRBV5-8	TRBJ2-3	NA	NA	TGTGCCAGCAGCTTGCGGCAGGTGGTAGATACGCAGTATTTT	CASSLRQVVDTQYF
TRBV7-2	TRBJ1-4	NA	NA	TGTGCCAGCAGCTTAGGGGGCAGTCATCATGAAAAACTGTTTTTT	CASSLGGSHHEKLFF
TRBV2	TRBJ1-6	NA	NA	TGTGCCAGCAGTGGGGAGGGTAATTCACCCCTCCACTTT	CASSGEGNSPLHF
TRBV1	TRBJ2-1	NA	once	TGCACCAGCAGCCGCAAACCTCCACAGGAGGACAGGGGCCTTTCTGGCTCCTACAATGAGCAGTTCTTC	CTSSRKPPQEDRGLSGSYNEQFF
TRBV20-1	TRBJ2-5	NA	NA	TGCAGTTACAGGGCAGGAGAGACCCAGTACTTC	CSYRAGETQYF
TRBV3-1/TRBV3-2	TRBJ1-1	TRBD1	NA	TGTGCCAGCAGCCAAGACGCCCACAGGGGCCTTGAAGCTTTCTTT	CASSQDAHRGLEAFF
TRBV10-1	TRBJ2-2	TRBD2	NA	TGCGCCAGCAGAAGGAGACTAGCGGGAGTAAGCGGGGAGCTGTTTTTT	CASRRRLAGVSGELFF
TRBV7-2	TRBJ1-1	TRBD1	NA	TGTGCCAGCAGCATCACAGGGGGCGGAGAAGCTTTCTTT	CASSITGGGEAFF
TRBV5-1	TRBJ1-3	TRBD1	NA	TGCGCCAGCAGCAGGGACAGGCCTGGAAACACCATATATTTT	CASSRDRPGNTIYF
TRBV19	TRBJ1-6	TRBD1	NA	TGTGCCAGTAGCTCCCCACAGCGACAGGGAATACTCTTT	CASSSPQRQGILF
TRBV3-1/TRBV3-2	TRBJ1-3	TRBD1	NA	TGTGCCAGCAGCCCGAGCGACAGGGCTCTCTCTGGAAACACCATATATTTT	CASSPSDRALSGNTIYF
TRBV6-1	TRBJ2-3	TRBD2	NA	TGTGCCAGCAGTGAAGCGAACCTGGGACTAGCGGGACGCACAGATACGCAGTATTTT	CASSEANLGLAGRTDTQYF
TRBV6-1	TRBJ1-2	TRBD1	NA	TGTGCCAGCAGTGCCCAGGGGGCCGCCAGTGGCTATGGCCACACCTTC	CASSAQGAASGYGHTF
TRBV7-9	TRBJ2-2	NA	NA	TGTGCCAGCAGCTTACAGGGAGGAGCCGGGGAGCTGTTTTTT	CASSLQGGAGELFF
TRBV29-1	TRBJ1-2	NA	NA	TGCAGCTTCTCCGCCCGGGGTGGTAATGGCTACACCTTC	CSFSARGGNGYTF
TRBV7-9	TRBJ1-2	NA	NA	TGTGCCAGCAGCTTCCAGGGTCCGGATGGCTACACCTTC	CASSFQGPDGYTF
TRBV2	TRBJ1-5	NA	few	TGTGCCAGCAGCGGTTTCAGACAAAGCAATCAGCCCCAGCATTTT	CASSGFRQSNQPQHF
TRBV3-1/TRBV3-2	TRBJ1-6	TRBD1	NA	TGTGCCAGCAGCCAGGGACAGGATAATTCACCCCTCCACTTT	CASSQGQDNSPLHF
TRBV6-1	TRBJ1-3	NA	NA	TGTGCCAGCAGTGATGGGCGGGATGGAAACACCATATATTTT	CASSDGRDGNTIYF
TRBV6-5	TRBJ2-3	NA	NA	TGTGCCACTAAGTCGTCAGGGGCCGATACGCAGTATTTT	CATKSSGADTQYF
TRBV6-5	TRBJ2-2	NA	NA	TGTGCCAGCAGAACAGGGACTAAACGCGGGGAGCTGTTTTTT	CASRTGTKRGELFF
TRBV5-1	TRBJ1-1	NA	once	TGCGCCAGCAGCGGCAACGTGAACACTGAAGCTTTCTTT	CASSGNVNTEAFF
TRBV11-2	TRBJ2-5	TRBD2	NA	TGTGCCAGCAGCTTAGAACTAGCGGGGGGGCGAGGGGAGACCCAGTACTTC	CASSLELAGGRGETQYF
TRBV5-1	TRBJ2-1	NA	once	TGCGCCAGCAGTGTGTCGGGGTTCGATGAGCAGTTCTTC	CASSVSGFDEQFF